Given below is one TCR beta chain in context. Its antigen is as yet unknown. The authors ran a second PCR of roughly 7 to 11 cycles using a sample-barcoded 5' primer and a J-beta primer mix. TCRdb fed the 5' RACE reads into MiXCR, producing one record per CDR3 protein. The repertoire holds about 620,000 distinct CDR3 sequences, with around 21% as singletons. Germline-derived CDR1 and CDR2 are DFQATT and SNEGSKA (reference sequence). V trimming: 1 base; J trimming: 2 bases; junction bases outside the gene matches: 5. This CDR3 contains 16 residues. This specimen belongs to a study of blood T cells in healthy people across ages. About the study: Capture via template switching afforded approximately one barcoded beta molecule per two T cells. Notes on the study in general: Naive T cell percentage strongly correlated with TCR beta diversity. A greater number of naive CD4+ cells and higher diversity distinguished long-lived donors from aged donors.

This clonotype originated in a man between 65 and 85 years old in good health. This chain joins TRBV20-1 and TRBJ1-5; 10 bases are a match to TRBD1. The sample consisted of blood. The CDR3 here is CSARAPGQGRNQPQHF. The CDR3 nucleotides read TGCAGTGCTAGAGCCCCGGGACAGGGGCGCAATCAGCCCCAGCATTTT.